This T cell receptor beta chain is from a study of cytomegalovirus exposure and HLA in healthy donors. The study ran its PCR with 60 Vbeta and 13 Jbeta primers. Repertoires were generated with immunoSEQ multiplex PCR, while TCRdb's copy carries only in-frame clones and drops some. The profile shows some 150,000 clones, 70% to 85% of them singletons. Findings and caveats of the study: Researchers reportedly found TCR beta sequences accurately predicted most subjects' HLA-A and HLA-B alleles. Researchers counted around 180 TCR beta chains as cytomegalovirus-associated.

Donors sampled were nominally healthy, though unrecorded immune exposures were likely. Worth noting for this clone: The antigen remains unidentified.

Germline V gene data show CDR1 as SGHDT and CDR2 as YYEEEE. Unmatched junction bases numbered 6, after V lost 4 bases and J lost 6 bases. The CDR3 is 14 residues long. The specimen sequenced was PBMCs. This chain joins TRBV5-6 and TRBJ2-3, with 9 bases aligning to TRBD1. The sequence was obtained from a middle-aged woman in good health and CMV-seronegative. CDR3 loop: CASSPGTGWDTQYF. CDR3 nucleotides: TGTGCCAGCAGCCCCGGGACAGGGTGGGATACGCAGTATTTT.